This T cell receptor beta chain originates from a study of neurological immune-mediated disorders. This clonotype was counted many times. Over 190 million TCR-beta sequences, together covering 15-18 subjects, were produced by every individual sequencing run that was carried out. TCRdb processed the 5' RACE reads anew with MiXCR; each CDR3 protein has one entry. The data show 45,000 to 55,000 distinct CDR3 sequences, around 3.4% seen once. The CDR3 loop spans 14 amino acids. V dropped 3 bases and J dropped 4; count of bases not matched to a gene: 1. Looked up from germline, CDR1 is KGHDR and CDR2 is SFDVKD.

Material: PBMCs. This rearrangement joins TRBV24-1 to TRBJ1-5; TRBD1 matches 8 bases. This clonotype was obtained from a man between 40 and 49 years old with multiple sclerosis. CDR3 protein: CATSDDRGNQPQHF. The CDR3 DNA is TGTGCCACCAGTGATGACAGGGGAAATCAGCCCCAGCATTTT.